A single T cell receptor beta chain is shown here with its context. The V and J ends lost 2 bases and 9 bases respectively, with 10 bases between them. In germline, CDR1 is ENHRY, CDR2 SYGVKD. The CDR3 is made up of 12 amino acids. The sample comes from a study of blood T cell repertoires in COVID-19. Overall study context: Sources were T cells, B-cell-depleted T cells, or PBMCs; the material itself was cDNA or gDNA.

In the source study's methods: Using reference gene primer amplification, nucleated cell counts were estimated. Some clones are missing from TCRdb's copy, which holds only in-frame ones; the method was immunoSEQ multiplex PCR. V, J and clone size reflect that table, while D and trimming were determined from the DNA. The sample holds about 66,000 clones, about nine tenths seen once. The chain couples TRBV10-3 to TRBJ1-2, with D maybe TRBD1 (5 bases). The sample comprised peripheral blood. This clonotype was obtained from a man in his sixties with acute or convalescent COVID-19. CDR3 sequence reads: CAISEPQGSYTF. The CDR3 DNA sequence: TGTGCCATCAGTGAGCCGCAGGGTAGCTACACCTTC.